The entry that follows covers one T cell receptor (beta chain) sequence. This sample was taken from a study of shared clonotypes between healthy human individuals. Profiled with immunoSEQ multiplex PCR; TCRdb holds only in-frame clones, not every one. There are some 700,000 clones in the sample; around 91% occur only once, and more than 30% lies in the top ten. Trimming removed 5 bases from V and 3 bases from J, with 9 bases in between. The germline gives CDR1 SGHRS, CDR2 YFSETQ. The CDR3 covers 12 residues. The V and J genes are TRBV5-1 and TRBJ2-7, with D perhaps matching TRBD2 (5 bases). The sample consisted of memory CD8+ T cells from PBMCs. The subset: CD45RO+ cells pooled with CCR7-negative TemRA cells. The sequence came from a man between 18 and 35 years old in good health. Some clones in this sample may be carry-over from other donors' samples. The CDR3 reads CASRGRDYEQYF. The CDR3 DNA follows: TGCGCCAGCAGGGGCCGGGACTACGAGCAGTACTTC.